The next 20 T cell receptor beta chains were all read from a single sample in a study of OX40 agonist ivuxolimab in advanced cancers. Profiled with immunoSEQ multiplex PCR; TCRdb holds only in-frame clones, not every one. The profile shows some 80,000 clones, just over 85% of them singletons. This specimen was CD4+ or CD8+ T cells sorted from blood, taken in a trial of the OX40 agonist ivuxolimab. The source is an adult with an advanced solid tumor such as melanoma, head and neck, liver or kidney cancer.

The chain couples TRBV7-2 to TRBJ1-2; D is perhaps TRBD1 (6 bases). In germline, CDR1 is SGHTA, CDR2 FQGNSA. CDR3 length: 14 residues. With 5 bases removed from V and 4 bases from J, the gap between germline ends came to 14 bases. Here the CDR3 reads CASSPGGQFYGYTF. The CDR3 bases are TGTGCCAGCAGCCCGGGGGGCCAGTTCTATGGCTACACCTTC.

This chain links TRBV4-1 with TRBJ1-2; 7 nucleotides line up with TRBD1. The V gene's germline CDR1 is MGHRA and CDR2 YSYEKL. The V gene end was trimmed by 2 bases and the J gene end by 6 bases; junction bases not matched to a gene: 3. The length of the CDR3 is 13 residues. The CDR3, as DNA: TGCGCCAGCAGCCAACTAACAGGGGATGGCTACACCTTC. Its translation is CASSQLTGDGYTF.

The chain is built from TRBV5-1 and TRBJ2-1, with D unresolved. The CDR3 totals 12 residues. The ends were cut back, 1 base at V and 3 bases at J, with 2 bases in the middle. The germline V gene has CDR1 SGHRS and CDR2 YFSETQ. The CDR3 sequence: CASSLIYNEQFF. In DNA form, the CDR3 reads TGCGCCAGCAGCTTGATCTACAATGAGCAGTTCTTC.

The chain has TRBV9 and TRBJ1-2; TRBD1 aligns across 7 bases. Germline CDR1 and CDR2: SGDLS and YYNGEE. This CDR3 has 17 amino acids. V lost 0 bases and J lost 4; bases outside the gene matches: 12. Here the CDR3 reads CASSVATAGTATYGYTF. CDR3 bases: TGTGCCAGCAGCGTAGCTACTGCCGGGACAGCGACCTATGGCTACACCTTC.

This chain uses TRBV4-1 with TRBJ2-2; D tentatively reads TRBD1 or TRBD2 (5 bases each). The V end was cut by 2 bases, the J end by 1 base, with 11 bases between. The CDR3 has 16 amino acids. The germline gives CDR1 MGHRA, CDR2 YSYEKL. The CDR3 nucleotides are TGCGCCAGCAGCCAATACAAGGGGAGGAACACCGGGGAGCTGTTTTTT. Protein: CASSQYKGRNTGELFF.

V gene TRBV19 combines with J gene TRBJ1-1; tentative D call: TRBD1 (5 bases). The germline CDR1 and CDR2 sequences are LNHDA and SQIVND (reference sequence). There are 16 residues in the CDR3. Trimming stripped 5 bases from V and 2 bases from J, with 18 bases between. Here the CDR3 reads CASSPYPGTLNTEAFF. The DNA for the CDR3 is TGTGCCAGTAGTCCCTATCCCGGGACTTTAAACACTGAAGCTTTCTTT.

The chain couples TRBV6-1 to TRBJ2-1, with D unclear. The germline V and J ends were trimmed by 1 base and 16 bases, with 20 bases remaining between them. Germline CDR1 and CDR2: MNHNS and SASEGT. The CDR3 covers 14 residues. The CDR3 loop is CASSEGRRITTSFF. The CDR3 DNA reads as TGTGCCAGCAGTGAAGGGAGACGGATCACTACATCCTTCTTC.

The chain links TRBV19 to TRBJ2-3; possible D gene TRBD2, 5 bases. Germline CDR1 is LNHDA and CDR2 is SQIVND (reference sequence). V was cut by 5 bases and J by 1 base, with 13 bases left in between. The CDR3 has 15 amino acids. The CDR3 DNA reads as TGTGCCAGTAGTTCCCGGGAACAACGCACAGATACGCAGTATTTT. Its protein product is CASSSREQRTDTQYF.

The chain is built from TRBV2 and TRBJ1-3; the D gene is possibly TRBD1 (5 bases). Trimming took 4 bases from V and 4 from J, leaving 17 bases between them. The CDR3 is 16 residues long. Germline CDR1 is SNHLY and CDR2 is FYNNEI. The CDR3 protein is CASSVDGHSGGNTIYF. The CDR3, as DNA: TGTGCCAGCAGTGTCGACGGACACTCCGGGGGAAACACCATATATTTT.

The V call is TRBV19, the J call TRBJ1-2, with D hard to call. The CDR3 consists of 12 residues. Germline CDR1 reads LNHDA; CDR2 reads SQIVND (reference sequence). V dropped 3 bases and J dropped 6 bases, with 8 bases sitting between them. The CDR3 sequence: CASSIRENGYTF. For the CDR3, the DNA is TGTGCCAGTAGTATCCGGGAGAATGGCTACACCTTC.

The chain couples TRBV14 to TRBJ1-6, with D tentatively TRBD1 (5 bases). Trimming removed 2 bases at V and 8 bases at J, with 13 bases between. There are 15 residues in the CDR3. The germline gives CDR1 SGHDN, CDR2 FVKESK. The CDR3 here is CASSQFSQGYSPLHF. The CDR3 DNA reads TGTGCCAGCAGCCAATTCTCGCAGGGATATTCACCCCTCCACTTT.

V usage is TRBV4-1 and J usage is TRBJ1-3; TRBD1 matches 7 bases. Germline CDR1 and CDR2: MGHRA and YSYEKL. The CDR3 is 16 residues long. The J segment lost 8 bases and the V segment lost 0 bases, leaving 10 bases of the junction unmatched. The CDR3 DNA reads as TGCGCCAGCAGCCAAGAAGAGGGCCAGGGGGGTGACACCATATATTTT. Protein product: CASSQEEGQGGDTIYF.

The rearrangement links TRBV4-1 to TRBJ1-2; D remains unclear. Per the germline V gene, CDR1 is MGHRA and CDR2 is YSYEKL. The CDR3 has 13 amino acids. Trimming removed 0 bases at V and 4 bases at J, with 6 bases between. CDR3 amino acids: CASSQDGSYGYTF. For the CDR3, the DNA is TGCGCCAGCAGCCAAGATGGGTCCTATGGCTACACCTTC.

The chain uses TRBV5-8 and TRBJ2-7, with 9 bases matching TRBD1. The CDR3 has 14 amino acids. Germline V gives CDR1 SGHTS, CDR2 YDEGEE. V lost 1 base to trimming and J lost 6 bases; unmatched junction nucleotides: 5. As DNA, the CDR3 is TGTGCCAGCAGCTTGTATGGGACAGGGACCGAGCAGTACTTC. This encodes CASSLYGTGTEQYF.

J is TRBJ1-5 and V is TRBV2; TRBD1 is a possible D gene (5 bases). V was pared by 3 bases and J by 0 bases, with 9 bases between. The CDR3 has 15 residues. Germline values: CDR1 SNHLY, CDR2 FYNNEI. CDR3 region: CASSDRGNSNQPQHF. The CDR3 region has the DNA TGTGCCAGCAGTGATCGGGGGAATAGCAATCAGCCCCAGCATTTT.

DNA of the CDR3: TGCGCCAGCAGCCAGGGAGGCAATCAGCCCCAGCATTTT. Translated: CASSQGGNQPQHF. V gene TRBV4-3 combines with J gene TRBJ1-5; D is ambiguous. Germline V gives CDR1 LGHNA, CDR2 YSLEER. The CDR3 consists of 13 residues. Trimming removed 3 bases from V and 2 bases from J, with 5 bases in between.

The chain has TRBV15 and TRBJ2-3; TRBD2 aligns across 15 bases. Germline assignment: CDR1 LNHNV and CDR2 YYDKDF (reference sequence). This CDR3 is built from 18 residues. The J segment lost 1 base and the V segment lost 5 bases, leaving 7 bases of the junction unmatched. CDR3 sequence: CATSLRTSGGAGTDTQYF. The CDR3 coding sequence is TGTGCCACCAGCCTGAGGACTAGCGGGGGGGCTGGCACAGATACGCAGTATTTT. The entire variable domain, with the rest obtained from reference TRBV15 and TRBJ2-3, is as follows: DAMVIQNPRYQVTQFGKPVTLSCSQTLNHNVMYWYQQKSSQAPKLLFHYYDKDFNNEADTPDNFQSRRPNTSFCFLDIRSPGLGDTAMYLCATSLRTSGGAGTDTQYFGPGTRLTVL.

V gene TRBV6-6 combines with J gene TRBJ2-3; weak D call: TRBD2 (6 bases). The CDR3 contains 16 residues. Germline V CDR1 and CDR2: MNHNY, SVGAGI (reference sequence). The V end was cut by 2 bases, the J end by 1 base, with 13 bases between. CDR3: CASSYPSGGGTDTQYF. The CDR3 DNA is TGTGCCAGCAGTTACCCCTCTGGCGGGGGCACAGATACGCAGTATTTT.

This clone showed up just once. The chain has TRBV30 and TRBJ1-2; no firm D call. Germline V gene lookup returns CDR1 GTSNPN and CDR2 SVGIG (reference sequence). This CDR3 has 12 amino acids. The germline V and J ends were trimmed by 3 bases and 4 bases, with 9 bases remaining between them. CDR3 sequence reads: CAWRRRIYGYTF. The CDR3 nucleotides are TGTGCCTGGAGGCGACGGATCTATGGCTACACCTTC.

The chain is built from TRBV15 and TRBJ1-2; no definite D call. CDR1 LNHNV and CDR2 YYDKDF come from the germline V gene (reference sequence). Trimming removed 3 bases at V and 1 base at J, with 21 bases between. The CDR3 contains 18 residues. The CDR3 coding sequence is TGTGCCACCAGCAGGGAGCTCCTTGCGGGTGGAGATAACTATGGCTACACCTTC. Translation: CATSRELLAGGDNYGYTF.